Following are 29 T cell receptor beta chains from one sample sequenced in a study of T cell responses to AZD1222 COVID-19 vaccine. Here immunoSEQ multiplex PCR was the method, and the copy in TCRdb shows in-frame clones only, minus some. Of around 190,000 clones in the sample, roughly 88% were seen once. The sequenced sample was peripheral blood, obtained on day 0 of AZD1222 vaccination. The origin of the receptors is an adult in good health.

This chain connects TRBV28 to TRBJ2-4, with a possible D match to TRBD1 (6 bases). Trimming shortened V by 6 bases and J by 8 bases, and 23 bases separated the two germline ends. Germline-derived CDR1 and CDR2 are MDHEN and SYDVKM. The CDR3 contains 16 residues. The CDR3 sequence: CASSNLDRTTVYIQYF. CDR3 sequence (DNA): TGTGCCAGCAGCAATCTCGACAGGACGACCGTGTACATTCAGTACTTC.

The chain carries TRBV7-9 and TRBJ2-3; D gene unclear. The CDR3 loop spans 15 amino acids. Trimming stripped 0 bases from V and 6 bases from J, with 13 bases between. Germline V gene lookup returns CDR1 SEHNR and CDR2 FQNEAQ (reference sequence). This CDR3 reads CASSLAVGTQDTQYF. DNA of the CDR3: TGTGCCAGCAGCTTAGCGGTTGGAACCCAGGATACGCAGTATTTT. Together with reference TRBV7-9 and TRBJ2-3, the CDR3 gives the full variable domain: DTGVSQNPRHKITKRGQNVTFRCDPISEHNRLYWYRQTLGQGPEFLTYFQNEAQLEKSRLLSDRFSAERPKGSFSTLEIQRTEQGDSAMYLCASSLAVGTQDTQYFGPGTRLTVL.

CDR3: CASTFRDTYVFGGYTF. CDR3 nucleotides: TGTGCCAGTACCTTCCGGGACACGTACGTCTTTGGAGGCTACACCTTC. The chain couples TRBV28 to TRBJ1-2; weak D call: TRBD1 (6 bases). The germline CDR1 and CDR2 sequences are MDHEN and SYDVKM. This CDR3 comprises 16 residues. V was cut by 9 bases and J by 8 bases, with 28 bases left in between.

The chain couples TRBV30 to TRBJ1-4; 7 bases are a match to TRBD1. This CDR3 spans 15 amino acids. Germline values: CDR1 GTSNPN, CDR2 SVGIG (reference sequence). V lost 0 bases to trimming and J lost 3 bases; unmatched junction nucleotides: 4. The CDR3 sequence: CAWSVQGRANEKLFF. In nucleotides, the CDR3 is TGTGCCTGGAGTGTACAGGGGCGCGCTAATGAAAAACTGTTTTTT.

This clone was picked up one time. This chain links TRBV27 with TRBJ2-1, with 7 positions matching TRBD2. Trimming took 6 bases from V and 0 from J; bases not matched to a gene: 5. The CDR3 is made up of 15 amino acids. Germline loops: CDR1 MNHEY, CDR2 SMNVEV (reference sequence). CDR3 coding DNA: TGTGCCAGCAGGATGGGACTATCCTCCTACAATGAGCAGTTCTTC. Protein: CASRMGLSSYNEQFF.

CDR3 residues: CASSTGTSGMIGDYTGELFF. The CDR3, as DNA: TGTGCCAGCAGCACCGGGACTAGCGGGATGATAGGCGATTACACCGGGGAGCTGTTTTTT. The chain combines TRBV7-6 with TRBJ2-2, with 13 bases lining up with TRBD2. The length of the CDR3 is 20 residues. Germline V gene lookup returns CDR1 SGHVS and CDR2 FNYEAQ. After removal of 5 bases from V and 3 bases from J, the junction contained 15 bases not matched to a gene.

The rearrangement links TRBV19 to TRBJ1-2; 9 positions match TRBD1. Germline assignment: CDR1 LNHDA and CDR2 SQIVND (reference sequence). The junction had 6 bases not matched to a gene; V was cut back by 5 bases and J by 8 bases. There are 13 residues in the CDR3. The CDR3 nucleotides are TGTGCCAGTAGTTTGGACAGGGGATGGGGCTACACCTTC. This encodes CASSLDRGWGYTF.

This chain links TRBV29-1 with TRBJ1-1; D gene uncertain. Trimming removed 1 base from V and 6 bases from J, with 12 bases in between. The CDR3 contains 13 residues. Germline CDR1 and CDR2: SQVTM and ANQGSEA. CDR3 loop: CSVEVGWVPEAFF. CDR3 in DNA: TGCAGCGTTGAAGTCGGGTGGGTCCCTGAAGCTTTCTTT.

This clone was seen a single time. The chain joins TRBV28 to TRBJ1-5; TRBD1 matches at 8 bases. V lost 11 bases and J lost 11; bases outside the gene matches: 14. Looked up from germline, CDR1 is MDHEN and CDR2 is SYDVKM. The CDR3 loop spans 13 amino acids. The CDR3 sequence: CALRDRTSWTQHF. CDR3 in DNA: TGTGCCCTCCGGGACAGGACCAGTTGGACCCAGCATTTT.

The chain is built from TRBV5-4 and TRBJ2-7; D is perhaps TRBD2 (5 bases). V lost 4 bases to trimming and J lost 4 bases, with 9 bases between them. Germline V gives CDR1 SGHNT, CDR2 YYREEE (reference sequence). This CDR3 comprises 12 residues. The CDR3: CASSLRGYEQYF. The CDR3 DNA reads as TGTGCCAGCAGCCTTCGAGGGTACGAGCAGTACTTC.

The chain links TRBV28 to TRBJ1-5; maybe TRBD1 (5 bases). The CDR3 runs 15 residues. Germline CDR1 reads MDHEN; CDR2 reads SYDVKM. Deletions cut 2 bases from V and 1 base from J, with 9 bases between. The CDR3 here is CASSLEGLSNQPQHF. The DNA of the CDR3 is TGTGCCAGCAGTTTAGAGGGGTTAAGCAATCAGCCCCAGCATTTT.

This clone was observed once. This chain connects TRBV6-5 to TRBJ2-3; no clear D gene. Trimming shortened V by 8 bases and J by 2 bases, and 11 bases separated the two germline ends. CDR3 length: 13 residues. Germline V gene sequence: CDR1 MNHEY, CDR2 SVGAGI. The CDR3 region is CASHTRPTDTQYF. Here the CDR3 DNA reads TGTGCCAGCCACACCCGTCCCACAGATACGCAGTATTTT.

The CDR3 here is CASSLAGGSPTFF. CDR3 DNA: TGTGCCAGCAGCTTGGCAGGGGGTTCTCCCACTTTCTTT. The chain links TRBV5-6 to TRBJ1-1; TRBD1 aligns across 7 bases. The length of the CDR3 is 13 residues. Germline CDR1 and CDR2: SGHDT and YYEEEE. The trim removed 0 bases at V and 12 bases at J, leaving 8 bases unmatched.

The chain uses TRBV5-6 and TRBJ2-2; D gene unclear. The CDR3 loop spans 16 amino acids. Germline values: CDR1 SGHDT, CDR2 YYEEEE. V was cut by 0 bases and J by 1 base, with 10 bases left in between. CDR3 loop: CASSLGKGWNTGELFF. CDR3 sequence (DNA): TGTGCCAGCAGCTTGGGGAAGGGATGGAACACCGGGGAGCTGTTTTTT.

This clone was seen more than once but under ten times. This chain links TRBV9 with TRBJ1-4, with D unresolved. From germline, CDR1 is SGDLS and CDR2 YYNGEE. CDR3 length: 15 residues. Trimming stripped 3 bases from V and 0 bases from J, with 9 bases between. The CDR3 DNA reads as TGTGCCAGCAGCGGCCCACCCTCAACTAATGAAAAACTGTTTTTT. Translation gives CASSGPPSTNEKLFF. The entire variable domain, with the rest obtained from reference TRBV9 and TRBJ1-4, is as follows: DSGVTQTPKHLITATGQRVTLRCSPRSGDLSVYWYQQSLDQGLQFLIQYYNGEERAKGNILERFSAQQFPDLHSELNLSSLELGDSALYFCASSGPPSTNEKLFFGSGTQLSVL.

The gene calls are TRBV7-2 and TRBJ1-4, with D maybe TRBD1 (6 bases). This CDR3 comprises 12 residues. V lost 7 bases, J lost 10 bases, and 13 bases lay in between. CDR1 SGHTA and CDR2 FQGNSA come from the germline V gene. The CDR3 spells CASKEADRKLFF. The CDR3 nucleotides read TGTGCCAGCAAGGAAGCGGACAGAAAACTGTTTTTT.

The rearrangement links TRBV7-8 to TRBJ2-2; no clear D. CDR1 and CDR2 (germline): SGHVS, FQNEAQ. The CDR3 loop spans 12 amino acids. V was cut by 5 bases and J by 6 bases, with 7 bases left in between. CDR3 sequence reads: CASSPVAGELFF. The CDR3 nucleotides read TGTGCCAGCAGCCCCGTTGCCGGGGAGCTGTTTTTT.

The V call is TRBV7-9, the J call TRBJ2-7, with D perhaps being TRBD1 or TRBD2 (5 bases each). The CDR3 totals 14 residues. In germline, CDR1 is SEHNR, CDR2 FQNEAQ (reference sequence). V gave up 3 bases and J gave up 3 bases, with 12 bases separating them. The CDR3 DNA reads as TGTGCCAGCAGCTTGGCCCAGGGAGTCTACGAGCAGTACTTC. It yields the protein CASSLAQGVYEQYF. Full variable domain (rest looked up from reference TRBV7-9 and TRBJ2-7): DTGVSQNPRHKITKRGQNVTFRCDPISEHNRLYWYRQTLGQGPEFLTYFQNEAQLEKSRLLSDRFSAERPKGSFSTLEIQRTEQGDSAMYLCASSLAQGVYEQYFGPGTRLTVT.

This chain uses TRBV6-2 or TRBV6-3 with TRBJ2-5; TRBD1 is a possible D gene (6 bases). Trimming took 6 bases from V and 4 from J, leaving 12 bases between them. The germline CDR1 and CDR2 sequences are MNHEY and SVGEGT. The CDR3 contains 13 residues. CDR3 sequence: CASSSQGVETQYF. CDR3 DNA: TGTGCCAGCAGCTCACAGGGAGTAGAGACCCAGTACTTC.

The sample holds one count of this clone. This chain links TRBV6-2 or TRBV6-3 with TRBJ1-5; a weak D match, TRBD1 (5 bases). The length of the CDR3 is 15 residues. With 2 bases removed from V and 6 bases from J, the gap between germline ends came to 14 bases. Looked up from germline, CDR1 is MNHEY and CDR2 is SVGEGT. CDR3 loop: CASSYRQERGQPQHF. The CDR3 DNA reads TGTGCCAGCAGTTACAGGCAGGAAAGGGGTCAGCCCCAGCATTTT.

The chain has TRBV7-6 and TRBJ2-1; 9 bases are shared with TRBD2. V was pared by 3 bases and J by 8 bases, with 17 bases of the junction left unmatched. The CDR3 length is 18 residues. In germline, CDR1 is SGHVS, CDR2 FNYEAQ. In DNA form, the CDR3 reads TGTGCCAGCAGCTTCGATAGCGGGAGTTCGAATTATGGGTATGAGCAGTTCTTC. It codes for CASSFDSGSSNYGYEQFF. Combining the CDR3 with reference TRBV7-6 and TRBJ2-1 gives the whole variable domain GAGVSQSPRYKVTKRGQDVALRCDPISGHVSLYWYRQALGQGPEFLTYFNYEAQQDKSGLPNDRFSAERPEGSISTLTIQRTEQRDSAMYRCASSFDSGSSNYGYEQFFGPGTRLTVL.

The chain couples TRBV19 to TRBJ1-1; 7 bases map to TRBD1. The germline V gene has CDR1 LNHDA and CDR2 SQIVND (reference sequence). CDR3 size: 16 residues. V shed 0 bases, J shed 1 base, and the junction held 5 bases outside the gene matches. This CDR3 reads CASSIDRDSPNTEAFF. CDR3 DNA sequence: TGTGCCAGTAGTATAGATCGGGACAGCCCGAACACTGAAGCTTTCTTT.

This chain joins TRBV6-5 and TRBJ1-1; 8 bases fit TRBD1. The CDR3 sequence is 14 residues long. V trimming: 8 bases; J trimming: 1 base; junction bases outside the gene matches: 6. The germline CDR1 and CDR2 sequences are MNHEY and SVGAGI. DNA of the CDR3: TGTGCCAGCTGGCCCACAGGGGGGAACACTGAAGCTTTCTTT. Protein sequence: CASWPTGGNTEAFF.

This chain joins TRBV28 and TRBJ1-2; tentative D call: TRBD1 (5 bases). The CDR3 runs 15 residues. V lost 2 bases to trimming and J lost 4 bases, with 14 bases between them. From germline, CDR1 is MDHEN and CDR2 SYDVKM. The CDR3 loop reads CASSLVGGGIYGYTF. The CDR3 nucleotides read TGTGCCAGCAGTTTAGTTGGGGGGGGAATCTATGGCTACACCTTC.

The rearrangement joins TRBV6-5 to TRBJ1-2, with 10 nucleotides matching TRBD1. Germline V gene sequence: CDR1 MNHEY, CDR2 SVGAGI. V gave up 6 bases and J gave up 2 bases; unmatched junction bases: 0. This CDR3 spans 13 amino acids. CDR3 protein: CASRTGGNYGYTF. The CDR3 nucleotides are TGTGCCAGCAGGACAGGGGGCAACTATGGCTACACCTTC.

The rearrangement uses TRBV5-1 and TRBJ1-1, with D possibly being TRBD1 (5 bases). This CDR3 spans 12 amino acids. V was cut by 1 base and J by 8 bases, with 9 bases left in between. Germline values: CDR1 SGHRS, CDR2 YFSETQ. The CDR3 bases are TGCGCCAGCAGCTTGTGGGGCGCCGAAGCTTTCTTT. Protein product: CASSLWGAEAFF.

The chain has TRBV7-9 and TRBJ2-7; 7 nucleotides line up with TRBD2. Germline assignment: CDR1 SEHNR and CDR2 FQNEAQ (reference sequence). The CDR3 extends over 15 amino acids. J lost 5 bases, V lost 3 bases, and 10 bases had no gene match. In DNA form, the CDR3 reads TGTGCCAGCAGCTTCCGGGCGGGAGAGGTCCACGAGCAGTACTTC. Protein product: CASSFRAGEVHEQYF.

The rearrangement links TRBV27 to TRBJ2-4; weak D call: TRBD2 (6 bases). The CDR3 runs 17 residues. Germline assignment: CDR1 MNHEY and CDR2 SMNVEV (reference sequence). V lost 2 bases to trimming and J lost 0 bases, with 14 bases between them. The CDR3 nucleotides are TGTGCCAGCAGTTTAAATGAGGAGGGACTAGCCAAAAACATTCAGTACTTC. Translated, it gives CASSLNEEGLAKNIQYF.

J is TRBJ1-4 and V is TRBV5-8, with 9 bases matching TRBD1. Germline V CDR1 and CDR2: SGHTS, YDEGEE. The CDR3 has 15 amino acids. With 3 bases clipped from V and 4 bases from J, the junction kept 4 bases outside the gene matches. The CDR3 DNA is TGTGCCAGCAGCTCGCGGGGACAGGGTAATGAAAAACTGTTTTTT. It yields the protein CASSSRGQGNEKLFF.